This T cell receptor (beta chain) is from a study of identical twins. General study results and limits: Conclusions were based on cross-sectional statistical analysis, without following the same donors.

The V and J ends lost 6 bases and 5 bases, in that order; junction bases with no gene match: 7. The CDR3 loop spans 13 amino acids. Per germline, CDR1 LGHNT and CDR2 FRNRAP. TCRdb called the 5' RACE reads again in MiXCR, with one record for every CDR3 protein. The table includes 500,000 to 600,000 distinct CDR3 sequences, approximately 22% detected once. On this clonotype: What it binds is unknown.

This sample also appeared in a second study, on T cells expressing NK-cell markers. In that study: HCMV seropositivity characterized seven of the eight sequenced donors, and seronegativity one. As a fraction of CD8+ T cells, dominant NKG2C+ clonotypes reached about 1.0-8% in 5 to 7 donors.

Sequenced input: CD4+ T cells sorted from blood. This clonotype was obtained from a woman under 30 in good health. The rearrangement links TRBV12-5 to TRBJ2-7, with 7 bases fitting TRBD1. The CDR3 DNA sequence: TGTGCTAGTGGCTCGGGACAGATCAACGAGCAGTACTTC. Translating it yields CASGSGQINEQYF.